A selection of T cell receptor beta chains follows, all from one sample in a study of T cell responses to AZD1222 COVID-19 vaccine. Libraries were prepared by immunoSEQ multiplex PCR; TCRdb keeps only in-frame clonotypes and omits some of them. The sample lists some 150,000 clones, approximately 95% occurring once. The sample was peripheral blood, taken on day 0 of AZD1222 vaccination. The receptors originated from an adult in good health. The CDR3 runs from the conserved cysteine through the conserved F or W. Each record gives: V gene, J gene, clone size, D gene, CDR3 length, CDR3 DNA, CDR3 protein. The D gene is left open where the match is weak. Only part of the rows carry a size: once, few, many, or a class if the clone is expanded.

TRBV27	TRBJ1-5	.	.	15	TGTGCCAGCAGTGACGCGGGCAGTGTTAATCAGCCCCAGCATTTT	CASSDAGSVNQPQHF
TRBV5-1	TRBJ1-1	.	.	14	TGCGCCAGCAGCTTGGGCAGATTGAACACTGAAGCTTTCTTT	CASSLGRLNTEAFF
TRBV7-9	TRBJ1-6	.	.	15	TGTGCCAGCAGCTTACGGCAGGGAGAAAATTCACCCCTCCACTTT	CASSLRQGENSPLHF
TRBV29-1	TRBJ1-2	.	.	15	TGCAGCGTTCCAGACCGGGACCTAATTCCCTATGGCTACACCTTC	CSVPDRDLIPYGYTF
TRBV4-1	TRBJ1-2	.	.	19	TGCGCCAGCAGCCAAGACCAAAACCCCCGCCAGGGCAGGACCTATGGCTACACCTTC	CASSQDQNPRQGRTYGYTF
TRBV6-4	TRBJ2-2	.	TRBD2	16	TGTGCCAGCAGCCCTACTAGCGGGTTATTTACCGGGGAGCTGTTTTTT	CASSPTSGLFTGELFF
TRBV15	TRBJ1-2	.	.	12	TGTGCCACCACCAAGGAGGGGTATGGCTACACCTTC	CATTKEGYGYTF
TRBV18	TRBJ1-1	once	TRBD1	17	TGTGCCAGCTCACCCTACCGGGACAGGGGTATGAACACTGAAGCTTTCTTT	CASSPYRDRGMNTEAFF
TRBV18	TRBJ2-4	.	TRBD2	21	TGTGCCAGCTCACCACAAAACCGGGACCCATCCTGGGGGGGTACCAAAAACATTCAGTACTTC	CASSPQNRDPSWGGTKNIQYF
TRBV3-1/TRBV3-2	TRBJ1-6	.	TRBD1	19	TGTGCCAGCATCTATTCCGGGACAGGGATCAGCTCCTATAATTCACCCCTCCACTTT	CASIYSGTGISSYNSPLHF
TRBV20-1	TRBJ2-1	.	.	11	TGCAGTGCTGTAAAGAGCAATGAGCAGTTCTTC	CSAVKSNEQFF
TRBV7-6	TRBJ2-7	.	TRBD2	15	TGTGCCAGCAGCCTTACTAGCGGGGCCTCCTACGAGCAGTACTTC	CASSLTSGASYEQYF
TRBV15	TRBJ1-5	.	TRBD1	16	TGTGCCACCAGCACCCCCCAGGGGGAAAGGGGTCAGCCCCAGCATTTT	CATSTPQGERGQPQHF
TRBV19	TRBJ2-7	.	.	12	TGTGCCAGTAGTCTCCGGTCCGGCGAGCAGTACTTC	CASSLRSGEQYF
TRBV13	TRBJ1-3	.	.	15	TGTGCCAGCAGCCCCGGTCTCAGCTCTGGAAACACCATATATTTT	CASSPGLSSGNTIYF
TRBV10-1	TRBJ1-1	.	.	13	TGCGCCAGCAGTGACTGGGTAGAAACTGAAGCTTTCTTT	CASSDWVETEAFF
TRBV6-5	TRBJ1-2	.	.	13	TGTGCCAGCAGTTTCTCCGGGACCTATGGCTACACCTTC	CASSFSGTYGYTF
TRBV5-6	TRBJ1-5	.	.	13	TGTGCCAGCAGCTTAAGGGTAGGGGCGCCCCAGCATTTT	CASSLRVGAPQHF
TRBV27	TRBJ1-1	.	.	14	TGTGCCAGCAGTTTCACAGGGTTAAACACTGAAGCTTTCTTT	CASSFTGLNTEAFF
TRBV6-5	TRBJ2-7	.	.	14	TGTGCCAGCTCCAAGGGACACAATTCCTACGAGCAGTACTTC	CASSKGHNSYEQYF
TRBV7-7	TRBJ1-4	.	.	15	TGTGCCAGCAGCATTGGGCGGGGGATCGGCGAAAAACTGTTTTTT	CASSIGRGIGEKLFF
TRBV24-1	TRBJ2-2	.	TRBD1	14	TGTGCCAGCTCCGGGACAGGGAACACCGGGGAGCTGTTTTTT	CASSGTGNTGELFF
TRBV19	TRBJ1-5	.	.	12	TGTGCCAGTAACGATCCCAATCAGCCCCAGCATTTT	CASNDPNQPQHF
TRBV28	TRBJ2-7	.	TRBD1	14	TGTGCCAGCAGTCCCGGGACAGGGCTCTACGAGCAGTACTTC	CASSPGTGLYEQYF
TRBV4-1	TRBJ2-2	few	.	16	TGCGCCAGCAGCCACGAGGGTCAGGGAATGGGCGGGGAGCTGTTTTTT	CASSHEGQGMGGELFF
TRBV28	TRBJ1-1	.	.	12	TGTGCCAGCAGATACCAGGGGACTGAAGCTTTCTTT	CASRYQGTEAFF
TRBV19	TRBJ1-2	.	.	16	TGTGCCAGTAGTATACCGTCAGGAGTCCTAAACTATGGCTACACCTTC	CASSIPSGVLNYGYTF
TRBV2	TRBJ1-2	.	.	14	TGTGCCAGCAGACGGGCACAAGCCAACTATGGCTACACCTTC	CASRRAQANYGYTF
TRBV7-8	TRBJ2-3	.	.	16	TGTGCCAGCAGCCCCCACCCGTCGGGGGGCGGAGATACGCAGTATTTT	CASSPHPSGGGDTQYF
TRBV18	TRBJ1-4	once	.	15	TGTGCCAGCTCACCCCCTGGCAGGACGAATGAAAAACTGTTTTTT	CASSPPGRTNEKLFF
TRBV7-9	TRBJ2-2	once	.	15	TGTGCCAGCAGCCGTGCAGGAGCGAACACCGGGGAGCTGTTTTTT	CASSRAGANTGELFF
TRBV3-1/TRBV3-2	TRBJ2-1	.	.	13	TGTGCCAGCAGCCAAACAAAGTACAATGAGCAGTTCTTC	CASSQTKYNEQFF
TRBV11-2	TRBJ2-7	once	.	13	TGTGCCAGCAGCTTAGATCTGGGTACCGAGCAGTACTTC	CASSLDLGTEQYF
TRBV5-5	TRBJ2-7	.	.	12	TGTGCCAGCAGCTTGGAGGGCCGCGAGCAGTACTTC	CASSLEGREQYF
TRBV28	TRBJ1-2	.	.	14	TGTGCCAGCAGGGGAAACAGGGCCGACTATGGCTACACCTTC	CASRGNRADYGYTF
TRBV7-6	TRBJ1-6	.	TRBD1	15	TGTGCCAGCAGCTTGAGGGGGCCGGGAAATTCACCCCTCCACTTT	CASSLRGPGNSPLHF
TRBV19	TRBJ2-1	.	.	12	TGTGCCAGTAGGTCTAGACGCAATGAGCAGTTCTTC	CASRSRRNEQFF
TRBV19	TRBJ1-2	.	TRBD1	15	TGTGCCAGTACCCCAGGGCGGGACAGGGCCTATGGCTACACCTTC	CASTPGRDRAYGYTF
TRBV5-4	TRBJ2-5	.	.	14	TGTGCCAGCAGCTTGGGGGAGAGAGGAGAGACCCAGTACTTC	CASSLGERGETQYF
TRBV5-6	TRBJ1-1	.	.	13	TGTGCCAGCAGCCTCGACAGTTACACTGAAGCTTTCTTT	CASSLDSYTEAFF
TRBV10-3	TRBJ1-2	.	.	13	TGTGCCATCAGCGCGGACAATAACTATGGCTACACCTTC	CAISADNNYGYTF
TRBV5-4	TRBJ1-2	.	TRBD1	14	TGTGCCAGCAGCTTGCACAGGGGCGTCTATGGCTACACCTTC	CASSLHRGVYGYTF
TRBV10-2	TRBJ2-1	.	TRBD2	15	TGCGCCAGCAGGGCCGGGACTAGCGGGATAGTTTGGCAGTTCTTC	CASRAGTSGIVWQFF
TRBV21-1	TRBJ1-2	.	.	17	TGTGCCAGCAGCCTACCCCGCTCGGCAGGGGACAACTATGGCTACACCTTC	CASSLPRSAGDNYGYTF
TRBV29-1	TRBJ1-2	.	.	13	TGCAGCGTGGAGGGGCCTTTTAACTATGGCTACACCTTC	CSVEGPFNYGYTF
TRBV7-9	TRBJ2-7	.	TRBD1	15	TGTGCCAGCAGCCCGCGAACAGGGGGAACCTACGAGCAGTACTTC	CASSPRTGGTYEQYF
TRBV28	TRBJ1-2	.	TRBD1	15	TGTGCCAGCAGGGACAGGCGCCCCTCTAACTATGGCTACACCTTC	CASRDRRPSNYGYTF
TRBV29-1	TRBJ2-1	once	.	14	TGCAGCGTTGAAGATCATACCGGGGGTAATGAGCAGTTCTTC	CSVEDHTGGNEQFF
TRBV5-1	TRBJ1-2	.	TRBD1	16	TGCGCCAGCAGCTTGGATTCACAAAGGGGGCTCTATGGCTACACCTTC	CASSLDSQRGLYGYTF
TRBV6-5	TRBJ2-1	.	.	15	TGTGCCAGCAGTTACTCGACCCGTCGGGTGCTTGGCCAGTTCTTC	CASSYSTRRVLGQFF
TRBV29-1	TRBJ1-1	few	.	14	TGCAGCGTTACCAGGGCGGGAGCGAACACTGAAGCTTTCTTT	CSVTRAGANTEAFF
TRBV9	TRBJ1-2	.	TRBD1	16	TGTGCCAGCAGCGTAGGGGCAGGGGGCTGGAACTATGGCTACACCTTC	CASSVGAGGWNYGYTF
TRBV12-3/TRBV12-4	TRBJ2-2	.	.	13	TGTGCCAGCTGCGACAGGGAGGACGGGGAGCTGTTTTTT	CASCDREDGELFF